This TCR beta chain was observed in a study of T cell responses to AZD1222 COVID-19 vaccine. Findings and limits, study-wide: Baseline seropositivity occurred in only a handful of AZD1222 recipients. Reportedly, nearly half the spike-specific TCRs target unmutated variant regions. White British ancestry dominated among donors, who included more females, and clonal diversity was possibly underestimated.

In its sample, this clone was seen once. Its cognate antigen is unknown. Some clones are missing from TCRdb's copy, which holds only in-frame ones; the method was immunoSEQ multiplex PCR. The top ten hold about 3.3% of the sample, which has approximately 140,000 clones, 90% seen once. Trimming pared 5 bases from V and 4 bases from J, leaving 14 bases between. CDR1 is SEHNR and CDR2 is FQNEAQ in the germline V gene (reference sequence). CDR3 length equals 14 residues. The chain couples TRBV7-9 to TRBJ1-2; D is ambiguous. The sequence was obtained from an adult who received the AZD1222 COVID-19 vaccine. The sample consisted of peripheral blood, taken 28 days after the second AZD1222 dose. DNA of the CDR3: TGTGCCAGCAGCCCCCGGGGTTTGGGCTATGGCTACACCTTC. Encoded protein: CASSPRGLGYGYTF.